Detailed here is one T cell receptor (beta chain). Its target is unknown. The V end lost 5 bases, the J end lost 0 bases, and 15 bases lay between the germline ends. CDR1 SGHTA and CDR2 FQGTGA come from the germline V gene. This CDR3 is built from 16 residues. The sample originates from a study of graft-versus-host responses after intestinal transplantation. Overall study: Each recipient received a multivisceral, liver-intestinal, or isolated intestinal graft. Anti-thymocyte globulin induction was given to all recipients, followed by tacrolimus and steroids for roughly 3 years.

This table comes from immunoSEQ multiplex PCR, and its TCRdb copy is limited to in-frame clones, with some not included. The sample yields 65,000 to 90,000 clones, just under 95% seen once. The J gene is TRBJ2-3, the V gene TRBV7-3, with D possibly being TRBD1 (6 bases). The specimen comprised unstimulated CD8+ T cells sorted from spleen or lymph node cells, sampled before transplant. The sequence derives from a human donor who was the organ donor for an intestinal transplant. In nucleotides, the CDR3 is TGTGCCAGCAGCCCTGGGACACTACCGAGCACAGATACGCAGTATTTT. It codes for CASSPGTLPSTDTQYF.